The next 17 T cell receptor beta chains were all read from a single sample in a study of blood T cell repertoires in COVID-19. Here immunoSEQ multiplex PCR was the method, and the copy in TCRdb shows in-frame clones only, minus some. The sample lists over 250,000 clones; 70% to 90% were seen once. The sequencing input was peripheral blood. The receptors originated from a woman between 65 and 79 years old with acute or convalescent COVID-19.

The CDR3 protein is CASKTGRINYGYTF. CDR3 bases: TGTGCCAGCAAGACAGGGCGAATCAACTATGGCTACACCTTC. This chain uses TRBV2 with TRBJ1-2, with TRBD1 matching 7 bases. The V gene's germline CDR1 is SNHLY and CDR2 FYNNEI. The CDR3 runs 14 residues. V shed 7 bases, J shed 2 bases, and the junction held 7 bases outside the gene matches.

CDR3 region: CASRGTAGPFFEGHGYTF. The DNA for the CDR3 is TGTGCCAGCAGGGGGACGGCGGGACCTTTTTTTGAGGGGCATGGCTACACCTTC. V usage is TRBV11-2 and J usage is TRBJ1-2; possible D gene TRBD1, 5 bases. The CDR3 loop spans 18 amino acids. Trimming removed 6 bases from V and 6 bases from J, with 29 bases in between. CDR1 SGHAT and CDR2 FQNNGV come from the germline V gene.

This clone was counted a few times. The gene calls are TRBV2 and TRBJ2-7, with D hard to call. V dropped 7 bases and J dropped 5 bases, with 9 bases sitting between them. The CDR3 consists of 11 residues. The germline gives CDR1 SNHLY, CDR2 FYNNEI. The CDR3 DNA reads TGTGCCAGCATGCAGCTAGACGAGCAGTACTTC. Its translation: CASMQLDEQYF.

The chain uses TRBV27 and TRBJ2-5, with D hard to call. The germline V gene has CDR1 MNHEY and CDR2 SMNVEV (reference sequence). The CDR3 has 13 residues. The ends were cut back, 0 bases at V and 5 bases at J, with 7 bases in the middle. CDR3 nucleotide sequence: TGTGCCAGCAGTTTATCCTACTCGGAGACCCAGTACTTC. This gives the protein CASSLSYSETQYF.

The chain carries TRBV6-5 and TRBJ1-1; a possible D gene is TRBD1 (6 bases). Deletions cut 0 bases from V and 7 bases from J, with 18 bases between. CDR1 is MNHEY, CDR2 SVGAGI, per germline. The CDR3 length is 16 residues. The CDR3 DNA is TGTGCCAGCAGTTACTCGATTGGGGGGGGGCCAGTTGAAGCTTTCTTT. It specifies CASSYSIGGGPVEAFF.

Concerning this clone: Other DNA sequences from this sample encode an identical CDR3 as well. The CDR3 is CASSDRYGYTF. The CDR3 DNA reads TGTGCCAGCAGTGACAGATATGGCTACACCTTC. This sequence joins TRBV12-3 or TRBV12-4 and TRBJ1-2; tentatively, D is TRBD1 (5 bases). The CDR3 totals 11 residues. The V end lost 5 bases, the J end lost 5 bases, and 6 bases lay between the germline ends.

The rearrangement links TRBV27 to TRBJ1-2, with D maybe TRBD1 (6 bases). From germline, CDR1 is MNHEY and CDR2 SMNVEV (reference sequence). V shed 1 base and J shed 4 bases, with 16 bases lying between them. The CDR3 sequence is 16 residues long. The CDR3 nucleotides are TGTGCCAGCAGTTTATTTTCCATGAACAGGGCCTATGGCTACACCTTC. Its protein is CASSLFSMNRAYGYTF.

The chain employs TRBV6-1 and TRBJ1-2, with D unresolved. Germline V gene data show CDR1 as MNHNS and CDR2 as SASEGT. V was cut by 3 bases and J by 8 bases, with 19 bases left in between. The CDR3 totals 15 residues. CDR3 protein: CASSDPGLRASGYTF. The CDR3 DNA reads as TGTGCCAGCAGTGACCCAGGACTTCGGGCCTCCGGCTACACCTTC.

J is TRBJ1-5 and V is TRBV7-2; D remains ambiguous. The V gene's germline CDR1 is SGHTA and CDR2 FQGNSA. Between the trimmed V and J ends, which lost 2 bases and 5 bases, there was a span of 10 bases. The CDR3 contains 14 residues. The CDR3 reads CASSLTDGDQPQHF. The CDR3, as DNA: TGTGCCAGCAGCTTAACTGACGGAGATCAGCCCCAGCATTTT. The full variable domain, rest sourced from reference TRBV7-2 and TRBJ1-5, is GAGVSQSPSNKVTEKGKDVELRCDPISGHTALYWYRQSLGQGLEFLIYFQGNSAPDKSGLPSDRFSAERTGGSVSTLTIQRTQQEDSAVYLCASSLTDGDQPQHFGDGTRLSIL.

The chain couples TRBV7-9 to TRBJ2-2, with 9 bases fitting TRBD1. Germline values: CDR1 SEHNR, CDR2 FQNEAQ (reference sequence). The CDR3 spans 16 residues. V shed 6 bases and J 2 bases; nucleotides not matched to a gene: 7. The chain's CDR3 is CASRAPGQGNTGELFF. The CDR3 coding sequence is TGTGCCAGCAGGGCTCCGGGACAGGGCAACACCGGGGAGCTGTTTTTT.

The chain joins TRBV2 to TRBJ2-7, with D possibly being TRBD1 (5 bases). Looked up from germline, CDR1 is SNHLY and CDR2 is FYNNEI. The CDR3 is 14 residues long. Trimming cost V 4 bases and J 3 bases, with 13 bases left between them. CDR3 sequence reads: CASSAGRTNYEQYF. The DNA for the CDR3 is TGTGCCAGCAGTGCGGGTAGGACAAACTACGAGCAGTACTTC.

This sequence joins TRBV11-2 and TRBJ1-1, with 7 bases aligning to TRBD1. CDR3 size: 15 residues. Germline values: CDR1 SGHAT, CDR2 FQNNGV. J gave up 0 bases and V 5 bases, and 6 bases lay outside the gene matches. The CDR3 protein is CASSLMTGLNTEAFF. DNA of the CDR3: TGTGCCAGCAGCCTCATGACAGGGTTGAACACTGAAGCTTTCTTT.

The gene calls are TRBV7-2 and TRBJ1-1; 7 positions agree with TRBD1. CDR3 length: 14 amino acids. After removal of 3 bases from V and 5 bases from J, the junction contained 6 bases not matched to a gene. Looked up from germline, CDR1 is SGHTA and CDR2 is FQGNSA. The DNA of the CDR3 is TGTGCCAGCAGCTTCCACAGGGGATTAACTGAAGCTTTCTTT. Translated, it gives CASSFHRGLTEAFF.

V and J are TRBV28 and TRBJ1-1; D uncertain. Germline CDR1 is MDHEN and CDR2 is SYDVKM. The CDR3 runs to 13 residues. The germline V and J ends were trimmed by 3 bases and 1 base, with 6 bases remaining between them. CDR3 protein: CASSFRRNTEAFF. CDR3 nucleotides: TGTGCCAGCAGTTTTAGGAGGAACACTGAAGCTTTCTTT. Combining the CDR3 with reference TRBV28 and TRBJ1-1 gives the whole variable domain DVKVTQSSRYLVKRTGEKVFLECVQDMDHENMFWYRQDPGLGLRLIYFSYDVKMKEKGDIPEGYSVSREKKERFSLILESASTNQTSMYLCASSFRRNTEAFFGQGTRLTVV.

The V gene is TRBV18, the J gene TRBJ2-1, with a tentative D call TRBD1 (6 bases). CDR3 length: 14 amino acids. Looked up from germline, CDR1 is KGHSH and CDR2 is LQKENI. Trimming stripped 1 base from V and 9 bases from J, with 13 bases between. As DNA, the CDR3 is TGTGCCAGCTCACCACAGTCCGGCAGGGGTGAGCAGTTCTTC. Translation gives CASSPQSGRGEQFF.

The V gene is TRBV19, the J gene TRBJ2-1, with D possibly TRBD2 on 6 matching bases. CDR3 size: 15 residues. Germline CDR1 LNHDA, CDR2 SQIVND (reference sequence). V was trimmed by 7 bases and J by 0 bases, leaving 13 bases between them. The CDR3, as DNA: TGTGCCAGTAAGGAGCTGGGGGGCTCCTACAATGAGCAGTTCTTC. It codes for CASKELGGSYNEQFF.

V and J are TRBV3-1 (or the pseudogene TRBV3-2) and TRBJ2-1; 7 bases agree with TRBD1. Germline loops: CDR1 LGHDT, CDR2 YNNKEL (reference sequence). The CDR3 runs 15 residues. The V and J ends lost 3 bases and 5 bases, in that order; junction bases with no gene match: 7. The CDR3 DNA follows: TGTGCCAGCAGCCAGTGGACAGGTTCCCACAATGAGCAGTTCTTC. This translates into CASSQWTGSHNEQFF.